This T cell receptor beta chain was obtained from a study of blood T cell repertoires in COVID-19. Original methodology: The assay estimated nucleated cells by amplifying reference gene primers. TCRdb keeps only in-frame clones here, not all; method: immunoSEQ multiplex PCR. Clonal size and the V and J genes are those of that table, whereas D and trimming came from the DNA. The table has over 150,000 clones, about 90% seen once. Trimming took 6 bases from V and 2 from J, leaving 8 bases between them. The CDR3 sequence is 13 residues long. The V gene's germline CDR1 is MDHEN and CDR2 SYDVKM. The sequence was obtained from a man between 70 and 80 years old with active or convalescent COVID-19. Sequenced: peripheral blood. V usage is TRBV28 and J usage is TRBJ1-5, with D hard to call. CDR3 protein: CASSTTRNQPQHF. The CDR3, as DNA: TGTGCCAGCAGCACCACTCGCAATCAGCCCCAGCATTTT.